The sequence of this TCR beta chain was determined in a study of blood T cell repertoires in COVID-19. Sequenced by immunoSEQ multiplex PCR; TCRdb stores in-frame clones only, minus some. Among 360,000 or so clones listed, roughly 89% were seen once. In germline, CDR1 is SGHTA, CDR2 FQGTGA. Trimming cost V 3 bases and J 4 bases; bases outside gene matches: 1. There are 13 residues in the CDR3. This clone was recorded once. The rearrangement joins TRBV7-3 to TRBJ1-1; TRBD1 matches at 8 bases. This sequence originates from a woman aged 55-75 years with COVID-19, enrolled during active disease. The sample was peripheral blood. CDR3 coding DNA: TGTGCCAGCAGCTTCGGACAGGGCACTGAAGCTTTCTTT. Translation: CASSFGQGTEAFF.